This TCR beta chain was captured in a study of T cell repertoires in cytomegalovirus infection. Study background: Well-studied HLA-B-restricted CMV epitopes were used in the study alongside recently identified HLA-C-restricted ones. Both CMV infection and a matching HLA type were indicated by public TCR beta signatures. Study results and caveats: HLA-C-restricted TCR beta clonotypes specific for CMV led the ex vivo response. The cumulative frequency of public TCR beta families distinguished individuals who carried CMV together with the relevant HLA.

In TCRdb, the reads were re-called with MiXCR into one record per CDR3 protein. The repertoire holds 20,000 to 25,000 distinct CDR3 sequences, with approximately 46% as singletons. V lost 4 bases, J lost 1 base, and 6 bases stayed unmatched. Germline assignment: CDR1 SGHVS and CDR2 FQNEAQ. CDR3 length: 15 residues. Regarding this clonotype: The target antigen is unknown.

The sequence was collected from a human donor in good health (CMV status not recorded). Some clones in this sample may be carry-over from other donors' samples. The rearrangement joins TRBV7-8 to TRBJ2-7; 8 nucleotides agree with TRBD2. The sequencing here drew on CD8+ T cells from cultured PBMCs, taken from culture after CMV antigen stimulation. The CDR3 nucleotides read TGTGCCAGCAGCTCAGGGACTAGGATGTCCTACGAGCAGTACTTC. Translated, it gives CASSSGTRMSYEQYF.